Below are 30 T cell receptor beta chains sequenced from a single sample in a study of Tregs in tolerant kidney transplant recipients. Using immunoSEQ multiplex PCR, the repertoire was profiled, and TCRdb retains in-frame clones only, with some absent. The profile shows some 90,000 clones, 85% to 95% of them singletons. The sequenced sample consisted of CD8+ T cells from blood. The source is a human donor in good health.

V is TRBV13 and J is TRBJ1-6; 9 bases match TRBD1. The CDR3 consists of 15 residues. V lost 2 bases to trimming and J lost 8 bases; unmatched junction nucleotides: 4. CDR1 and CDR2 (germline): PRHDT, FYEKMQ (reference sequence). The CDR3 sequence: CASSLRQGEYSPLHF. The CDR3 region has the DNA TGTGCCAGCAGCTTAAGACAGGGGGAATATTCACCCCTCCACTTT. The full variable domain, in which reference TRBV13 and TRBJ1-6 provide the parts outside the CDR3, is AAGVIQSPRHLIKEKRETATLKCYPIPRHDTVYWYQQGPGQDPQFLISFYEKMQSDKGSIPDRFSAQQFSDYHSELNMSSLELGDSALYFCASSLRQGEYSPLHFGNGTRLTVT.

The chain recombines TRBV29-1 with TRBJ2-5; 7 nucleotides agree with TRBD1. CDR3 length equals 16 residues. CDR1 SQVTM and CDR2 ANQGSEA come from the germline V gene. Trimming removed 5 bases from V and 0 bases from J; junction bases left unmatched: 12. CDR3 protein: CSVSGQVYQYQETQYF. CDR3 bases: TGCAGCGTTAGCGGACAGGTGTACCAGTACCAAGAGACCCAGTACTTC.

This chain uses TRBV7-8 with TRBJ2-3; D is possibly TRBD2 (5 bases). From germline, CDR1 is SGHVS and CDR2 FQNEAQ. Trimming pared 11 bases from V and 3 bases from J, leaving 15 bases between. The CDR3 runs 13 residues. CDR3 loop: CAGRGSRTDTQYF. The CDR3 DNA reads TGTGCCGGCCGGGGTTCGAGGACAGATACGCAGTATTTT.

The V and J genes are TRBV6-4 and TRBJ2-1, with a tentative D call TRBD2 (7 bases). Germline CDR1 MRHNA, CDR2 SNTAGT. Trimming took 3 bases from V and 9 from J, leaving 15 bases between them. The CDR3 covers 14 residues. The chain's CDR3 is CASSELGGQSEQFF. In nucleotides, the CDR3 is TGTGCCAGCAGTGAGTTGGGGGGGCAGAGTGAGCAGTTCTTC.

The rearrangement links TRBV5-1 to TRBJ1-1, with 10 bases lining up with TRBD1. Looked up from germline, CDR1 is SGHRS and CDR2 is YFSETQ. The CDR3 totals 14 residues. Losses at the gene ends were 3 bases for V and 1 base for J; bases not matched to a gene: 0. CDR3 in DNA: TGCGCCAGCAGCTGGACAGGGGGGAACACTGAAGCTTTCTTT. It encodes CASSWTGGNTEAFF.

The V gene is TRBV27, the J gene TRBJ2-1, with TRBD2 identical over 12 bases. The ends lost 6 bases at V and 10 bases at J; junction bases unmatched: 19. Germline V gives CDR1 MNHEY, CDR2 SMNVEV (reference sequence). There are 18 residues in the CDR3. The CDR3 reads CASSHNPLAGGLLSEQFF. The CDR3 DNA reads TGTGCCAGCAGCCACAACCCCCTAGCGGGGGGGCTTCTCTCCGAGCAGTTCTTC.

The V gene is TRBV30, the J gene TRBJ1-1; 8 nucleotides align to TRBD1. Looked up from germline, CDR1 is GTSNPN and CDR2 is SVGIG (reference sequence). The ends lost 4 bases at V and 5 bases at J; junction bases unmatched: 6. This CDR3 spans 13 amino acids. As DNA, the CDR3 is TGTGCCTGGAACCCAGGGGGCTGGACTGAAGCTTTCTTT. Residues: CAWNPGGWTEAFF.

This chain joins TRBV5-4 and TRBJ2-2; 7 bases fit TRBD2. CDR1 is SGHNT and CDR2 is YYREEE in the germline V gene (reference sequence). With 6 bases clipped from V and 5 bases from J, the junction kept 10 bases outside the gene matches. This CDR3 contains 15 residues. CDR3 in amino acids: CASTLNTGGTGELFF. The CDR3 bases are TGTGCCAGCACCCTTAACACGGGGGGTACCGGGGAGCTGTTTTTT. Together with reference TRBV5-4 and TRBJ2-2, the CDR3 gives the full variable domain: ETGVTQSPTHLIKTRGQQVTLRCSSQSGHNTVSWYQQALGQGPQFIFQYYREEENGRGNFPPRFSGLQFPNYSSELNVNALELDDSALYLCASTLNTGGTGELFFGEGSRLTVL.

V gene TRBV5-1 combines with J gene TRBJ2-5; D remains ambiguous. The CDR3 spans 15 residues. Trimming left V 4 bases short and J 2 bases short, with 15 bases between. Germline V gene sequence: CDR1 SGHRS, CDR2 YFSETQ. CDR3 bases: TGCGCCAGCAGCCTCCCCCCGACTGAACAAGAGACCCAGTACTTC. As protein: CASSLPPTEQETQYF.

This chain uses TRBV15 with TRBJ1-2; D is possibly TRBD1 (6 bases). This CDR3 is 16 amino acids long. The germline V gene has CDR1 LNHNV and CDR2 YYDKDF (reference sequence). Trimming removed 1 base from V and 4 bases from J, with 16 bases in between. The CDR3 nucleotides read TGTGCCACCAGCAGAGCCCCATCGGGGGGGCCCTATGGCTACACCTTC. It encodes CATSRAPSGGPYGYTF.

The chain recombines TRBV7-9 with TRBJ2-2; 8 bases agree with TRBD2. V was pared by 3 bases and J by 1 base, with 4 bases of the junction left unmatched. CDR1 and CDR2 (germline): SEHNR, FQNEAQ (reference sequence). The CDR3 length is 16 residues. This CDR3 reads CASSFTGTRNTGELFF. CDR3 sequence (DNA): TGTGCCAGCAGCTTCACCGGGACTAGGAACACCGGGGAGCTGTTTTTT.

The genes are TRBV6-5 and TRBJ2-5, with D perhaps given as TRBD1 or TRBD2 (6 bases each). The CDR3 spans 13 residues. V was shortened by 5 bases and J by 2 bases, with 9 bases between the two germline ends. Germline-derived CDR1 and CDR2 are MNHEY and SVGAGI. CDR3 bases: TGTGCCAGCAGTCGGAGGGGGCAAGAGACCCAGTACTTC. Encoded protein: CASSRRGQETQYF.

The J gene is TRBJ1-5, the V gene TRBV10-1, with D possibly matching TRBD1 (5 bases). CDR3 length: 15 residues. The germline gives CDR1 WNHNN, CDR2 SYGVQD (reference sequence). The V end lost 0 bases, the J end lost 5 bases, and 11 bases lay between the germline ends. CDR3 DNA sequence: TGCGCCAGCAGTGAGTCGGGGGAAAAGGATCAGCCCCAGCATTTT. It encodes CASSESGEKDQPQHF.

The V gene is TRBV7-3, the J gene TRBJ1-1; D not resolved. Deletions cut 4 bases from V and 0 bases from J, with 15 bases between. This CDR3 contains 16 residues. CDR1 is SGHTA, CDR2 FQGTGA, per germline. The CDR3 nucleotides are TGTGCCAGCAGCTACATACCGGGAGACCTGAACACTGAAGCTTTCTTT. Protein sequence: CASSYIPGDLNTEAFF.

Note on this clone: A read error may produce the germline difference seen at one junction end. This chain links TRBV4-1 with TRBJ2-7; D call uncertain. CDR1 is MGHRA and CDR2 is YSYEKL in the germline V gene. The CDR3 has 13 amino acids. CDR3 in DNA: TGCGCCAGCAGTGTTTTTGGCTCCAACGAGCAGTACTTC. Translating it yields CASSVFGSNEQYF.

The V gene is TRBV27, the J gene TRBJ2-1, with TRBD1 identical over 7 bases. Germline values: CDR1 MNHEY, CDR2 SMNVEV (reference sequence). Unmatched junction bases numbered 7, after V lost 2 bases and J lost 9 bases. CDR3 size: 14 residues. The CDR3 DNA is TGTGCCAGCAGTTTACAAACAGGGGCAGGTGAGCAGTTCTTC. Its protein is CASSLQTGAGEQFF.

The chain's CDR3 is CASSSSRVDTIYF. The CDR3 DNA is TGTGCCAGCAGTTCCTCCAGGGTGGACACCATATATTTT. This sequence joins TRBV25-1 and TRBJ1-3; tentative D call: TRBD1 (5 bases). CDR1 and CDR2 from the germline V gene are MGHDK and SYGVNS. V lost 5 bases and J lost 8, with 13 bases in between. The CDR3 spans 13 residues.

About this clone: The same CDR3 can be traced to other DNA sequences in this sample. V gene TRBV9 combines with J gene TRBJ2-3, with unresolved D. V dropped 2 bases and J dropped 6 bases, with 7 bases sitting between them. The CDR3 spans 12 residues. Per the germline V gene, CDR1 is SGDLS and CDR2 is YYNGEE. In nucleotides, the CDR3 is TGTGCCAGCAGCGTCGGATTGGATACGCAGTATTTT. Translated: CASSVGLDTQYF.

J is TRBJ1-1 and V is TRBV29-1; D gene ambiguous. CDR1 is SQVTM, CDR2 ANQGSEA, per germline. There are 12 residues in the CDR3. Deletions cut 0 bases from V and 4 bases from J, with 6 bases between. The CDR3 reads CSVEDKGTEAFF. In DNA, the CDR3 is TGCAGCGTTGAAGACAAGGGCACTGAAGCTTTCTTT.

This clone was recorded only once. The CDR3 nucleotides are TGTGCCAGCAGCCAAGAGGAGGGGCAAGAGACCCAGTACTTC. Protein: CASSQEEGQETQYF. The rearrangement uses TRBV9 and TRBJ2-5, with a possible D match to TRBD2 (6 bases). Germline assignment: CDR1 SGDLS and CDR2 YYNGEE. CDR3 length: 14 residues. Trimming took 4 bases from V and 2 from J, leaving 12 bases between them.

This clone came up once. The chain couples TRBV10-2 to TRBJ2-7, with D unresolved. The length of the CDR3 is 13 residues. Germline lookup yields CDR1 WSHSY and CDR2 SAAADI. Trimming pared 2 bases from V and 1 base from J, leaving 6 bases between. CDR3: CASSESLSYEQYF. The CDR3 DNA reads as TGCGCCAGCAGTGAGAGTCTGTCCTACGAGCAGTACTTC.

V and J are TRBV6-5 and TRBJ2-1, with 15 positions matching TRBD2. This CDR3 is built from 16 residues. With 4 bases clipped from V and 8 bases from J, the junction kept 6 bases outside the gene matches. Germline-derived CDR1 and CDR2 are MNHEY and SVGAGI. The CDR3, as DNA: TGTGCCAGCAGTTGGGGACTAGCGGGGGGTGGAGATGAGCAGTTCTTC. Translating it yields CASSWGLAGGGDEQFF.

This chain joins TRBV6-6 and TRBJ1-4; TRBD1 agrees at 10 bases. J was trimmed by 7 bases and V by 2 bases; bases with no gene match: 1. CDR1 MNHNY and CDR2 SVGAGI come from the germline V gene (reference sequence). CDR3 length: 14 amino acids. This chain's CDR3 is CASSYGTGVEKLFF. The CDR3 coding sequence is TGTGCCAGCAGTTACGGGACAGGGGTTGAAAAACTGTTTTTT.

CDR3 nucleotide sequence: TGTGCCAGCAGCCAATTTCCCGGGGCTGACGAGCAGTACTTC. This sequence encodes CASSQFPGADEQYF. V is TRBV16 and J is TRBJ2-7; either TRBD1 or TRBD2 may fit D (5 bases each). The germline CDR1 and CDR2 sequences are KGHSY and FQNENV. The CDR3 loop spans 14 amino acids. Trimming removed 1 base from V and 5 bases from J, with 12 bases in between.

This clone was observed a single time. This chain links TRBV29-1 with TRBJ2-1, with TRBD2 matching 8 bases. The V gene end was trimmed by 4 bases and the J gene end by 9 bases; junction bases not matched to a gene: 20. The CDR3 contains 17 residues. Germline V gene data show CDR1 as SQVTM and CDR2 as ANQGSEA. CDR3 loop: CSVAGGGAGPSGGEQFF. The CDR3 DNA reads TGCAGCGTTGCCGGGGGGGGCGCGGGACCTTCGGGAGGTGAGCAGTTCTTC.

The chain recombines TRBV7-2 with TRBJ2-7, with no clear D. The V and J ends lost 4 bases and 4 bases respectively, with 26 bases between them. The CDR3 is 18 amino acids. Germline V CDR1 and CDR2: SGHTA, FQGNSA. CDR3 nucleotide sequence: TGTGCCAGCAGCTCAGACCTGGATTCCGGACCACCGATATACGAGCAGTACTTC. Its translation is CASSSDLDSGPPIYEQYF. The full variable domain, in which reference TRBV7-2 and TRBJ2-7 provide the parts outside the CDR3, is GAGVSQSPSNKVTEKGKDVELRCDPISGHTALYWYRQSLGQGLEFLIYFQGNSAPDKSGLPSDRFSAERTGGSVSTLTIQRTQQEDSAVYLCASSSDLDSGPPIYEQYFGPGTRLTVT.

The J gene is TRBJ2-1, the V gene TRBV5-4, with 13 bases lining up with TRBD2. Per germline, CDR1 SGHNT and CDR2 YYREEE (reference sequence). The CDR3 extends over 16 amino acids. Trimming cost V 1 base and J 5 bases; bases outside gene matches: 3. The CDR3 DNA follows: TGTGCCAGCAGCTTGACGGGACTAGCGGGAAACAATGAGCAGTTCTTC. Translation gives CASSLTGLAGNNEQFF.

The chain recombines TRBV14 with TRBJ2-3; 7 bases align to TRBD1. The germline V gene encodes CDR1 SGHDN and CDR2 FVKESK. V shed 6 bases, J shed 6 bases, and the junction held 9 bases outside the gene matches. This CDR3 is 14 amino acids long. The CDR3: CASRPRQGRDTQYF. CDR3 DNA: TGTGCCAGCAGGCCCAGACAGGGACGGGATACGCAGTATTTT.

The J gene is TRBJ2-1, the V gene TRBV30; perhaps TRBD1 as D (6 bases). The CDR3 covers 13 residues. The V and J ends lost 3 bases and 9 bases respectively, with 15 bases between them. The germline V gene has CDR1 GTSNPN and CDR2 SVGIG (reference sequence). The CDR3 DNA follows: TGTGCCTGGAGGGGGGACACCTCCAGTGAGCAGTTCTTC. Its protein is CAWRGDTSSEQFF.

The rearrangement links TRBV6-5 to TRBJ2-7; D may be TRBD2 (5 bases). This CDR3 is built from 12 residues. Trimming took off 0 bases at V and 7 bases at J, with 7 bases between the two ends. Germline-derived CDR1 and CDR2 are MNHEY and SVGAGI. CDR3 sequence: CASSYSSGEQYF. The CDR3 region has the DNA TGTGCCAGCAGTTACTCGTCGGGAGAGCAGTACTTC.